Listed below are T cell receptor beta chains from one sample, sequenced in a study of T cell responses to AZD1222 COVID-19 vaccine. The method was immunoSEQ multiplex PCR; TCRdb's version includes in-frame clones alone and lacks a portion of them. The data contain approximately 120,000 clones, 88% of them seen just once; the ten biggest clones take up roughly 4%. Sequenced here: peripheral blood, sampled on day 0 of AZD1222 vaccination. The receptors derive from an adult in good health. Both conserved end residues are part of each CDR3. D genes are given only for firm matches. Where a row states a size, it is once, few, many or the class of an expanded clone; other rows omit it.

>TRBJ2-1|TRBD2|TRBV6-1|.
TGTGCCAGCAGTGAAGGCCTAGCGGCAGGCTACAATGAGCAGTTCTTC
CASSEGLAAGYNEQFF
>TRBJ1-2|TRBD1|TRBV5-1|.
TGCGCCAGCAGACCCAACCAGGGGGACAGGGGCTATGGCTACACCTTC
CASRPNQGDRGYGYTF
>TRBJ1-2|.|TRBV29-1|.
TGCAGCGTTGAGGATCGGGGTCCCTACGATGGCTACACCTTC
CSVEDRGPYDGYTF
>TRBJ2-5|.|TRBV7-6|.
TGTGCCAGCAGCTTAGCTCGCAGGGGACACCGAGAGACCCAGTACTTC
CASSLARRGHRETQYF
>TRBJ1-5|TRBD1|TRBV18|.
TGTGCCAGCTCAGTCGAACAGGGGGCGTACCAGCCCCAGCATTTT
CASSVEQGAYQPQHF
>TRBJ2-7|TRBD2|TRBV18|once
TGTGCCAGCTCCCGGGGACTAGCGGGAGACAACGAGCAGTACTTC
CASSRGLAGDNEQYF
>TRBJ2-2|.|TRBV5-1|.
TGCGCCAGCAGCCCCCTTACGGGGACCGGGGAGCTGTTTTTT
CASSPLTGTGELFF
>TRBJ2-5|.|TRBV19|.
TGTGCCAGTAGTAAGGCCCAAGAGACCCAGTACTTC
CASSKAQETQYF
>TRBJ1-5|.|TRBV28|.
TGTGCCAGCAGGCAAACAGGTAGCAATCAGCCCCAGCATTTT
CASRQTGSNQPQHF
>TRBJ2-3|.|TRBV7-2|few
TGTGCCAGCAGCTTACCCTCATCCGGCACAGATACGCAGTATTTT
CASSLPSSGTDTQYF
>TRBJ2-5|TRBD2|TRBV4-3|.
TGCGCCAGCAGCCAAGTGCGGGGAGGGTCGGAGACCCAGTACTTC
CASSQVRGGSETQYF
>TRBJ1-5|TRBD1|TRBV27|.
TGTGCCAGCAGTTTAGGGACAGGGAACCAGCCCCAGCATTTT
CASSLGTGNQPQHF
>TRBJ1-1|TRBD1|TRBV9|.
TGTGCCAGCAGCGTAGTGGGGACAGGGAAGGGCACTGAAGCTTTCTTT
CASSVVGTGKGTEAFF
>TRBJ1-2|TRBD1|TRBV19|.
TGTGCCAGTAGTTTGGACAGGTCCCTCTATGGCTACACCTTC
CASSLDRSLYGYTF
>TRBJ1-5|.|TRBV5-1|.
TGCGCCAGCAGCTTGGAGGGGGTAGGCCAGCCCCAGCATTTT
CASSLEGVGQPQHF
>TRBJ1-3|.|TRBV24-1|.
TGTGCCACCAGTGCCTTGACAGTCATCTCTGGAAACACCATATATTTT
CATSALTVISGNTIYF
>TRBJ1-6|.|TRBV19|.
TGTGCCAGTAGTATAGTGGACCGCTCCTATAATTCACCCCTCCACTTT
CASSIVDRSYNSPLHF
>TRBJ2-5|.|TRBV3-1/TRBV3-2|.
TGTGCCAGCAGCCAGCTCCAGGTGGAGACCCAGTACTTC
CASSQLQVETQYF
>TRBJ1-4|.|TRBV19|few
TGTGCCAGTAGTTTTCGGGAGGAAAAACTGTTTTTT
CASSFREEKLFF
>TRBJ1-1|.|TRBV6-5|.
TGTGCCAGCGCCGGAGCGACAGTCCGGAACACTGAAGCTTTCTTT
CASAGATVRNTEAFF
>TRBJ1-3|TRBD1|TRBV9|.
TGTGCCAGCAGCGGCCGGGACAGGGAAGGAAACACCATATATTTT
CASSGRDREGNTIYF
>TRBJ1-5|TRBD1|TRBV18|once
TGTGCCAGCTCATCTAAGACAGGGACCAATCAGCCCCAGCATTTT
CASSSKTGTNQPQHF
>TRBJ2-2|.|TRBV5-1|.
TGCGCCAGCAGCCCGGGGGCGAACACCGGGGAGCTGTTTTTT
CASSPGANTGELFF
>TRBJ2-7|.|TRBV10-3|few
TGTGCCATCAGTGAGGGGACGGTCTCCTACGAGCAGTACTTC
CAISEGTVSYEQYF
>TRBJ1-4|.|TRBV7-9|.
TGTGCCAGCAGCTTAGAATCAAGGCCGACAACTAATGAAAAACTGTTTTTT
CASSLESRPTTNEKLFF
>TRBJ2-7|TRBD1|TRBV5-1|.
TGCGCCAGCAGCAGGGGACAGGGAGGCGAGCAGTACTTC
CASSRGQGGEQYF
>TRBJ1-2|.|TRBV7-9|.
TGTGCCAGCAGCAGAAACCCGGGGGCCAGGGGTGGCTACACCTTC
CASSRNPGARGGYTF
>TRBJ2-1|.|TRBV24-1|.
TGTGCCACCAGTGCCGAAGGCCTAGCAGTTAATGAGCAGTTCTTC
CATSAEGLAVNEQFF
>TRBJ1-6|.|TRBV15|once
TGTGCCACCAGTATTCCCTACCGGGACGCCGGACCCTCAAGATCACCCCTCCACTTT
CATSIPYRDAGPSRSPLHF
>TRBJ1-2|TRBD1|TRBV7-9|few
TGTGCCAGCAGCCCAGGACAGGTCCTTAACTATGGCTACACCTTC
CASSPGQVLNYGYTF
>TRBJ2-2|.|TRBV29-1|.
TGCAGCGCACTGACAGGAACTGGTAGGGGCGGGGAGCTGTTTTTT
CSALTGTGRGGELFF
>TRBJ1-2|.|TRBV11-2|.
TGTGCCAGCAGCTCTCTCGGGGCAGGGATCAATGGCTACACCTTC
CASSSLGAGINGYTF
>TRBJ1-1|.|TRBV2|.
TGTGCCAGCAGTGCGGACAGGAACACTGAAGCTTTCTTT
CASSADRNTEAFF
>TRBJ1-5|TRBD1|TRBV10-3|.
TGTGCCATCAGTGAGTCCACAGGGGCTCGACAGCCCCAGCATTTT
CAISESTGARQPQHF
>TRBJ1-5|TRBD1|TRBV6-5|.
TGTGCCAGCAGTCCCCGGGACAGGCTCAATCAGCCCCAGCATTTT
CASSPRDRLNQPQHF
>TRBJ1-1|.|TRBV5-4|.
TGTGCCAGCAGCTTTAGGGTATACACTGAAGCTTTCTTT
CASSFRVYTEAFF
>TRBJ2-2|TRBD1|TRBV7-6|few
TGTGCCAGCAGCCGGATGACAGGGGCGAACACCGGGGAGCTGTTTTTT
CASSRMTGANTGELFF
>TRBJ2-1|.|TRBV13|.
TGTGCCAGCGCCACTGGGATCCTTCCCTACAATGAGCAGTTCTTC
CASATGILPYNEQFF
>TRBJ1-1|TRBD1|TRBV6-2/TRBV6-3|.
TGTGCCAGCGGTTACCACAGGGGAGGCACTGAAGCTTTCTTT
CASGYHRGGTEAFF
>TRBJ1-2|.|TRBV5-4|.
TGTGCCAGCAGGGCTGACACGGTTGGTGGCTACACCTTC
CASRADTVGGYTF
>TRBJ2-7|.|TRBV28|.
TGTGCCAGCAGTTTGACATACGAGCAGTACTTC
CASSLTYEQYF
>TRBJ2-7|TRBD2|TRBV3-1/TRBV3-2|.
TGTGCCAGCAGCCAGGGGAGGACTAGCTCCTACGAGCAGTACTTC
CASSQGRTSSYEQYF